This T cell receptor beta chain was recorded in a study of T cells in Graves' hyperthyroidism and ophthalmopathy. Researchers amplified the TCR beta CDR3 regions from RNA transcripts. The TCR CDR3 first-round RT-PCR relied on the HTBI primer set. TCRdb reprocessed the multiplex PCR reads with MiXCR, giving one entry per CDR3 protein. The sample has some 690,000 distinct CDR3 sequences, 17% seen once. Trimming removed 2 bases from V and 5 bases from J; junction bases left unmatched: 3. This CDR3 is built from 14 residues. Germline lookup yields CDR1 SEHNR and CDR2 FQNEAQ (reference sequence). The receptor's source is a man aged 50 to 60 with Graves' hyperthyroidism. The specimen was blood. The V call is TRBV7-9, the J call TRBJ2-3; 8 nucleotides match TRBD2. The CDR3 DNA follows: TGTGCCAGCAGCTTATACGGGACTAGAGATACGCAGTATTTT. It codes for CASSLYGTRDTQYF.